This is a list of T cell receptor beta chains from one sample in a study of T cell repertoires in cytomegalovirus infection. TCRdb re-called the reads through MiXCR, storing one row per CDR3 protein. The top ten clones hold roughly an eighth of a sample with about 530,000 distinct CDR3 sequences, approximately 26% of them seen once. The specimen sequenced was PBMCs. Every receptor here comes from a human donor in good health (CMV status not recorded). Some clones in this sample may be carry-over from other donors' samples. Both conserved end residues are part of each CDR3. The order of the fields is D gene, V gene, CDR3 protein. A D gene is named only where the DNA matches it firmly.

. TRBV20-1 CSARDRAKQGLAYEQYF
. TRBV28 CASSLVALEQYF
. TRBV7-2 CASSLAGSQPQHF
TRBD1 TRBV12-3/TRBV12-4 CASSFENRGGYTF
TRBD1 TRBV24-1 CATSVTGGTDTQYF
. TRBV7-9 CASSTRDRPLSTNEKLFF
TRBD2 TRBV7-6 CASSLTSGSFMYSNEQFF
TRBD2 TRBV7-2 CASSAPRLGTSGTHRSSYNEQFF
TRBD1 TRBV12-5 CASGPTFGQGARNQPQHF
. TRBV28 CASSPPRVEQYF
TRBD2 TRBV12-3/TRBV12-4 CATSLAGGDRGTQYF
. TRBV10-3 CATAGEETQYF
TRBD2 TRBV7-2 CASSFGGSGRGLTDTQYF